The entry below describes one T cell receptor (beta chain). Its antigen remains unknown. Primers: 60 Vbeta forward and 13 Jbeta reverse. The repertoire was sequenced with immunoSEQ multiplex PCR; TCRdb's copy has only in-frame clones and lacks some. The top ten hold more than 1% of the sample, which has around 180,000 clones, approximately 83% seen once. CDR1 is SGHDN, CDR2 FVKESK, per germline. The CDR3 length is 13 residues. The V and J ends lost 4 bases and 3 bases respectively, with 8 bases between them. This sample is part of a study of cytomegalovirus exposure and HLA in healthy donors. Study-level points and caveats: Association of a missense DCLRE1C variant with TCR beta V- and J-gene trimming was reported in a later analysis.

Sequencing was done on a sample of PBMCs. The rearrangement joins TRBV14 to TRBJ2-3; no clear D. The TCR was taken from a boy under 10 years old in good health and CMV-seronegative. The chain's CDR3 is CASSLVATDTQYF. The CDR3, as DNA: TGTGCCAGCAGCCTTGTGGCAACAGATACGCAGTATTTT.